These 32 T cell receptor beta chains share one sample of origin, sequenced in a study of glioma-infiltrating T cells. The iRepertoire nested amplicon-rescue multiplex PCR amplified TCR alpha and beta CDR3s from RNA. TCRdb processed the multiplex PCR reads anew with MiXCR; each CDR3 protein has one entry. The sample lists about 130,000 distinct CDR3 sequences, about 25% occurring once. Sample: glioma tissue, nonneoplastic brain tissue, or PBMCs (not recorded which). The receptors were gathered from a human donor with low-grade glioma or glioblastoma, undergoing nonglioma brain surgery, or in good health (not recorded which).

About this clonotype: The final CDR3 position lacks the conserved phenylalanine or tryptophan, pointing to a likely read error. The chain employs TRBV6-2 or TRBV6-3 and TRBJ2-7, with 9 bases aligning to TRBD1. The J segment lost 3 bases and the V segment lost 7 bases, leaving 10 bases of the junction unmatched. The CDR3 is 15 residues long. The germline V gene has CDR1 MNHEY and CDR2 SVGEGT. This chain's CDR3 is CASNFGTGSNYEQYI. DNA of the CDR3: TGTGCCAGCAATTTCGGGACAGGGAGTAACTACGAGCAGTACATC.

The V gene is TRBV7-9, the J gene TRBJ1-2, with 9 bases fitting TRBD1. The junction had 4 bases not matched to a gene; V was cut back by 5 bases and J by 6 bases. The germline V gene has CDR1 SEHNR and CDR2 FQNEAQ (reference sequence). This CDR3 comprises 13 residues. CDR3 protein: CASSRDRADGYTF. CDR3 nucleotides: TGTGCCAGCAGCAGGGACAGGGCAGATGGCTACACCTTC.

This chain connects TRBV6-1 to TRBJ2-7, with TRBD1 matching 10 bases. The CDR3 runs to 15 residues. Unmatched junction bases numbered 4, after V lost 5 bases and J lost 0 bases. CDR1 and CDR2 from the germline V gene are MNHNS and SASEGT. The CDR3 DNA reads TGTGCCAGCAGTCTGGGACAGGGGTACTCCTACGAGCAGTACGTC. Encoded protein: CASSLGQGYSYEQYV.

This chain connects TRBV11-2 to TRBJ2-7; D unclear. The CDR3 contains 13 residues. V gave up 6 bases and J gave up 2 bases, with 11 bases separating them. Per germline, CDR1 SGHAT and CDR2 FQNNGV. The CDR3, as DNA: TGTGCCAGCAGTTTGGCAGGAACCTACGAGCAGTACGTC. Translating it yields CASSLAGTYEQYV.

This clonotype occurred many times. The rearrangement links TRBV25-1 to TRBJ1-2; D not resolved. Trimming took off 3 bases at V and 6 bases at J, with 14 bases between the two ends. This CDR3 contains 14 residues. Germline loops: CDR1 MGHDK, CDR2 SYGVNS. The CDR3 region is CASSDADHFHGYTF. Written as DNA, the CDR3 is TGTGCCAGCAGTGATGCTGACCATTTTCATGGCTACACCTTC.

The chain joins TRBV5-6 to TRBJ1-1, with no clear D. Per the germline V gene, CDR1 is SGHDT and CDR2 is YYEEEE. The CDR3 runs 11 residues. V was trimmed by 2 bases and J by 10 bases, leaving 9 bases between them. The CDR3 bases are TGTGCCAGCAGCTTTGGGTCTGCAGCTTTCTTT. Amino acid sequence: CASSFGSAAFF.

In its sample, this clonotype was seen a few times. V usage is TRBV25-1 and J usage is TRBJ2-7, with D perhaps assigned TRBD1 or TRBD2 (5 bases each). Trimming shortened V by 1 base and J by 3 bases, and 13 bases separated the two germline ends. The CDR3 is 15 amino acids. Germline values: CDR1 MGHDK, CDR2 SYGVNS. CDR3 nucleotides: TGTGCCAGCAGTGAATCAGTGAGGGACCGCTACGAGCAGTACGTC. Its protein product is CASSESVRDRYEQYV.

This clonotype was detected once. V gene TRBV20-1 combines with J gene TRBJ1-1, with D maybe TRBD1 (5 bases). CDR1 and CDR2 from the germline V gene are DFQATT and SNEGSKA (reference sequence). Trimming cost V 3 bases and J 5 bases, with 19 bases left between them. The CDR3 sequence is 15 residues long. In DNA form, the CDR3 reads TGCAGTGCTAGGGGAGTCTTGGAGGGGTGGACTGAAGCTTTCTTT. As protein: CSARGVLEGWTEAFF.

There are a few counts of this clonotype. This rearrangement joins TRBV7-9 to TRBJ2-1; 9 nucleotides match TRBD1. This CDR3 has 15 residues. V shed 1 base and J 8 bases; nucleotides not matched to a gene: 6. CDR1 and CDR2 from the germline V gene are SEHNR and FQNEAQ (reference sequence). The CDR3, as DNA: TGTGCCAGCAGCTTAGACAGGGGGCGTAGGTATGAGCAGTTCTTC. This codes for CASSLDRGRRYEQFF. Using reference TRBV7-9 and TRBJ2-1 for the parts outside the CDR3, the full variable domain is DTGVSQNPRHKITKRGQNVTFRCDPISEHNRLYWYRQTLGQGPEFLTYFQNEAQLEKSRLLSDRFSAERPKGSFSTLEIQRTEQGDSAMYLCASSLDRGRRYEQFFGPGTRLTVL.

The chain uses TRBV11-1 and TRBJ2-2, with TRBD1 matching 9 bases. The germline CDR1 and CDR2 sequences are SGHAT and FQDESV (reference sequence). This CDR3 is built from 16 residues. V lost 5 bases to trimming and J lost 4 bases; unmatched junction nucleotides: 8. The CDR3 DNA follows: TGTGCCAGCAGCACGCGGACAGGGGAGAGCACCGGGGAGCTGTTTTTT. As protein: CASSTRTGESTGELFF.

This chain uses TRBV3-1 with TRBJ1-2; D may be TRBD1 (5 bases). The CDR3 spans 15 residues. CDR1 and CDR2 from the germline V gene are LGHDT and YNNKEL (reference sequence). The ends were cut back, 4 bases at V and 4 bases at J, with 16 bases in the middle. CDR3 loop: CASSRRRGSSYGYTF. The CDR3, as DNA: TGTGCCAGCAGCCGTCGCCGGGGGAGCAGCTATGGCTACACCTTC. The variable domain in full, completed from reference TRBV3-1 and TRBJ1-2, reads DTAVSQTPKYLVTQMGNDKSIKCEQNLGHDTMYWYKQDSKKFLKIMFSYNNKELIINETVPNRFSPKSPDKAHLNLHINSLELGDSAVYFCASSRRRGSSYGYTFGSGTRLTVV.

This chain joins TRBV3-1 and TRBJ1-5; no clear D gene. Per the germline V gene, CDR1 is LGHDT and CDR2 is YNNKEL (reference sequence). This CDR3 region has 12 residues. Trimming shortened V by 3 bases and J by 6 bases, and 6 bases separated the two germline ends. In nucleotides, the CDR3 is TGTGCCAGCAGCCAGGGAGTTCAGCCCCAGCATTTT. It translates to CASSQGVQPQHF.

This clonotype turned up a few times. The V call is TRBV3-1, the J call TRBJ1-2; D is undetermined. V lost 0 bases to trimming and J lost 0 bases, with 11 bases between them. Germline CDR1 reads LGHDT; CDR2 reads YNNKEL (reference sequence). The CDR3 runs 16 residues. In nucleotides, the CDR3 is TGTGCCAGCAGCCAAGATGACGGAGGTGCTAACTATGGCTACACCTTC. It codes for CASSQDDGGANYGYTF.

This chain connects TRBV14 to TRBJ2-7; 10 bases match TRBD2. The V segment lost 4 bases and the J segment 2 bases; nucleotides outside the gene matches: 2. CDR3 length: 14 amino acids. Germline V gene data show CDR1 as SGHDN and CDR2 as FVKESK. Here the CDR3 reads CASSRTSGTYEQYV. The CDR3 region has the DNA TGTGCCAGCAGCCGGACTAGCGGAACCTACGAGCAGTACGTC.

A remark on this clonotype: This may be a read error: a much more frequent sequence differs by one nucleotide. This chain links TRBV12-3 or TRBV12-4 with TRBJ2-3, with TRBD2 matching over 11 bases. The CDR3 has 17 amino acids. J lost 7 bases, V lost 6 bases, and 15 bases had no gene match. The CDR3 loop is CASSLPTSGAAGNTQYF. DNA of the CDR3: TGTGCCAGCAGCCTTCCGACTAGCGGGGCGGCTGGGAATACGCAGTATTTT.

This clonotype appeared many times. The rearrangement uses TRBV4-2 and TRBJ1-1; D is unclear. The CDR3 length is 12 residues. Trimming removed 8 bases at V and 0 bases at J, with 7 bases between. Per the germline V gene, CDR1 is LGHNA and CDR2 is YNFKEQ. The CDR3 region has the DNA TGTGCCAGCGTAGGCATGAACACTGAAGCTTTCTTT. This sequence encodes CASVGMNTEAFF.

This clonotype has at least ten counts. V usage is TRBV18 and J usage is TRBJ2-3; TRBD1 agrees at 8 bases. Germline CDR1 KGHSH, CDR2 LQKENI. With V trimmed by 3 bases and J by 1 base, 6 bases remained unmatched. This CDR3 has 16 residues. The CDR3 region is CASSPLDRGGTDTQYF. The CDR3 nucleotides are TGTGCCAGCTCACCCCTCGACAGGGGAGGCACAGATACGCAGTATTTT.

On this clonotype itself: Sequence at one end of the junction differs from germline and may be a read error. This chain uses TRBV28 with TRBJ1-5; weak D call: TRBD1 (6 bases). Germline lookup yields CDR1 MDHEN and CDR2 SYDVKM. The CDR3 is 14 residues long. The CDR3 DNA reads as TGTGCCAGCGGTTTTTCGGGCAGGGGATTGGCCCAGCATTTT. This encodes CASGFSGRGLAQHF.

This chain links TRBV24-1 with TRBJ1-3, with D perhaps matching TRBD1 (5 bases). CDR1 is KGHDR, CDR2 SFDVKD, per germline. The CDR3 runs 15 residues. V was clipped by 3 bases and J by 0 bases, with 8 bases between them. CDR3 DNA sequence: TGTGCCACCAGTGATCCAGGGAGCTCTGGAAACACCATATATTTT. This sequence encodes CATSDPGSSGNTIYF.

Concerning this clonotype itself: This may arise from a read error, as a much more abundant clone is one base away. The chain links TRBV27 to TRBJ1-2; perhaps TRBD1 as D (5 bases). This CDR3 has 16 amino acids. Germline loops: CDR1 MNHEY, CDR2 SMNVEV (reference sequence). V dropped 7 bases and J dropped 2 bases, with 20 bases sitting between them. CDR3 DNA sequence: TGTGCCAGCATTTTTAGGGACGGACGAAGAAACTATGGCTACACCTTC. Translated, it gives CASIFRDGRRNYGYTF.

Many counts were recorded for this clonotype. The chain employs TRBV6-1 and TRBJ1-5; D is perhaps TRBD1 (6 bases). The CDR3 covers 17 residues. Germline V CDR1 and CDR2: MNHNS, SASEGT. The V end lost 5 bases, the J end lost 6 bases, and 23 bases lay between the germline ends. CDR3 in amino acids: CASSFPRTARSGQPQHF. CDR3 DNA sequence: TGTGCCAGCAGTTTCCCCAGGACAGCAAGGAGCGGTCAGCCCCAGCATTTT.

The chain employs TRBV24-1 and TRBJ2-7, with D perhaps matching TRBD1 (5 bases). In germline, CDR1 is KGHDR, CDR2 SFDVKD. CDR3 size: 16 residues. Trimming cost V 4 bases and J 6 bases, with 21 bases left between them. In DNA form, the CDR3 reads TGTGCCACCAGTGACTTCCACTTGGGGCAGGCGGTCGAGCAGTACGTC. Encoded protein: CATSDFHLGQAVEQYV.

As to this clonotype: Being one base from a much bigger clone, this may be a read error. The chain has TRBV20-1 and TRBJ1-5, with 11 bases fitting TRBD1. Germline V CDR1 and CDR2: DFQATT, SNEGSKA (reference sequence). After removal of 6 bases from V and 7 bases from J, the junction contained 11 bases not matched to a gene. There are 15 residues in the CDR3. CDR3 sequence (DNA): TGCAGTGCCGCTCTGGACAGGGGGCTTGGGCAGCCCCAGCATTTT. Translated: CSAALDRGLGQPQHF.

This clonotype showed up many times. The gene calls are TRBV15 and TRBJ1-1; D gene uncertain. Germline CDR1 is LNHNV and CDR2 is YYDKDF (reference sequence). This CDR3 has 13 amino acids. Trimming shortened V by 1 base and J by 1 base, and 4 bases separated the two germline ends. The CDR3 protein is CATSRVGNTEAFF. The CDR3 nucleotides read TGTGCCACCAGCAGAGTAGGGAACACTGAAGCTTTCTTT.

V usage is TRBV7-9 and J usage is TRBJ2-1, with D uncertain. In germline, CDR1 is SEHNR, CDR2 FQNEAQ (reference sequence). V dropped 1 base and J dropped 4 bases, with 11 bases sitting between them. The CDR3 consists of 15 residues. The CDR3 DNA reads TGTGCCAGCAGCTTAGGTTTAGGAAATTACAATGAGCAGTTCTTC. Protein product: CASSLGLGNYNEQFF.

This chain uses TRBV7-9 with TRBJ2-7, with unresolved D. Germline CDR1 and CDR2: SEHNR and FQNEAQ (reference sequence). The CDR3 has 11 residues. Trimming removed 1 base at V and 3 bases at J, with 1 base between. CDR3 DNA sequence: TGTGCCAGCAGCTTAGACTACGAGCAGTACGTC. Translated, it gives CASSLDYEQYV.

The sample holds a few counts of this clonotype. CDR3 sequence reads: CASSQDGDHQPQHF. The CDR3 DNA follows: TGTGCCAGCAGCCAAGACGGGGACCATCAGCCCCAGCATTTT. The J gene is TRBJ1-5, the V gene TRBV3-1; a possible D gene is TRBD1 (5 bases). Trimming cost V 0 bases and J 5 bases, with 8 bases left between them. Germline CDR1 is LGHDT and CDR2 is YNNKEL (reference sequence). The CDR3 runs to 14 residues. The whole variable domain, remainder taken from reference TRBV3-1 and TRBJ1-5, is DTAVSQTPKYLVTQMGNDKSIKCEQNLGHDTMYWYKQDSKKFLKIMFSYNNKELIINETVPNRFSPKSPDKAHLNLHINSLELGDSAVYFCASSQDGDHQPQHFGDGTRLSIL.

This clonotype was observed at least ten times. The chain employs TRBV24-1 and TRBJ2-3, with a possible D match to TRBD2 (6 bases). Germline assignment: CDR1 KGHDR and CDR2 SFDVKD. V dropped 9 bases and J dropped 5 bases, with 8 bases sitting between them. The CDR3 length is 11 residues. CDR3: CATRRGDTQYF. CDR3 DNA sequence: TGTGCCACCCGGAGGGGAGATACGCAGTATTTT.

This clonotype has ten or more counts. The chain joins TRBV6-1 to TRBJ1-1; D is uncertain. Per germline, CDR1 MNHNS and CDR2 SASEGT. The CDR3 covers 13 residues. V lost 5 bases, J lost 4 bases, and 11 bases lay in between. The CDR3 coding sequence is TGTGCCAGCAGTACCCAAGGCCGCACTGAAGCTTTCTTT. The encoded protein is CASSTQGRTEAFF.

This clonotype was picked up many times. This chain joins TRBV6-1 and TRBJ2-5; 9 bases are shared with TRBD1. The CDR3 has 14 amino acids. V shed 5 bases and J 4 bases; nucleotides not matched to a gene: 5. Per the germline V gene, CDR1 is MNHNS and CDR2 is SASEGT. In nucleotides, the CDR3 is TGTGCCAGCAGTATCCCGACAGGGGGAGAGACCCAGTACTTC. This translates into CASSIPTGGETQYF.

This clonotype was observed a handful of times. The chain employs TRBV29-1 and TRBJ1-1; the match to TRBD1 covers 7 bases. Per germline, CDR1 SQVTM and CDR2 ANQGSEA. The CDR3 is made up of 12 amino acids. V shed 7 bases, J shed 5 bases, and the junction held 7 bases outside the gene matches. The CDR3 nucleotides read TGCAGCGACAAACAGGGGTATACTGAAGCTTTCTTT. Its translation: CSDKQGYTEAFF.

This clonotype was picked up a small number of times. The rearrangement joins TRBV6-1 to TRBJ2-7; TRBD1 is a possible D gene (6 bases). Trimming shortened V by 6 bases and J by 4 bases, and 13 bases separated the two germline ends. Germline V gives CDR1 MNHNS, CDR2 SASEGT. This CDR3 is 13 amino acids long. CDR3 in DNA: TGTGCCAGCAGGGGGGCAGGGGAATACGAGCAGTACGTC. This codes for CASRGAGEYEQYV.